The clone carrying this T cell receptor beta chain was recorded only once. Antigen unknown. TCRdb reanalysed the 5' RACE reads using MiXCR and keeps one entry per CDR3 protein. The sample lists hundreds of thousands of distinct CDR3 sequences, roughly 20% occurring once. The data stem from a study of T-cell memory formation after mild COVID-19. Study summary: Each donor largely had its own TCR clusters.

V dropped 6 bases and J dropped 4 bases, with 31 bases sitting between them. CDR1 is SGHTA, CDR2 FQGNSA, per germline. This CDR3 has 20 amino acids. General observations from the study: Clones that contracted clustered mainly in CM and EM if CD4+ and in EMRA if CD8+. A subset of responding clones appeared in pre-infection memory, suggesting cross-reactive memory joined. Later expanders leaned CD4+, whereas clones that contracted between day 15 and 85 were balanced CD4/CD8.

The rearrangement links TRBV7-2 to TRBJ1-5; possibly TRBD1 for D (6 bases). Sequenced input: PBMCs or a T cell subset sorted from them (not recorded which). The TCR originated in an adult woman who had mild COVID-19 (a few samples of this study predate the infection). Cell type and time point are not known. CDR3 amino acids: CASSHFVLSRGARSNQPQHF. CDR3 DNA sequence: TGTGCCAGCAGTCATTTCGTCCTTTCGAGGGGGGCGCGAAGTAATCAGCCCCAGCATTTT.